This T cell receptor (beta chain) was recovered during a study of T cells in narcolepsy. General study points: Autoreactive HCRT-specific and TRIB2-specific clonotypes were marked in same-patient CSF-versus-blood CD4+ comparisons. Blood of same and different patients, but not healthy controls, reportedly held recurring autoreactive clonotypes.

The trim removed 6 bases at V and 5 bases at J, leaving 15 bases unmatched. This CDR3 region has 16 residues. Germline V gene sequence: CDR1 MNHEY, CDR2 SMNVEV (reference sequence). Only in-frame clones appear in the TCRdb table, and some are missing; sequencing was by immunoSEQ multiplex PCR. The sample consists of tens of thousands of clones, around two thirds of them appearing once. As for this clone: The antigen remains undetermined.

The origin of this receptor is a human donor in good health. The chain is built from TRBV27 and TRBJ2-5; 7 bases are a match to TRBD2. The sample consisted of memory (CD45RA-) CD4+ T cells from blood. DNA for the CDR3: TGTGCCAGCAGCCCCAGGGTATTCGGGAGGACGGAGACCCAGTACTTC. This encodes CASSPRVFGRTETQYF.